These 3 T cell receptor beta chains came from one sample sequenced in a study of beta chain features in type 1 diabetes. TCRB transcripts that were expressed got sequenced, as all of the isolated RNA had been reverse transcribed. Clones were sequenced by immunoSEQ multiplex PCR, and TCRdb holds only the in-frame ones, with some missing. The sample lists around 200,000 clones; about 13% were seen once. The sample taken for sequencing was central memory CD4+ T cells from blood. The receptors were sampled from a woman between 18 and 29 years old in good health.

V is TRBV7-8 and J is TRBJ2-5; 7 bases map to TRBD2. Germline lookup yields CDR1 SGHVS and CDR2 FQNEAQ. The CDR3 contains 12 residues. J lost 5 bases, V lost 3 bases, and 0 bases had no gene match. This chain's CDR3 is CASSFGGETQYF. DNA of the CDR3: TGTGCCAGCAGCTTCGGGGGGGAGACCCAGTACTTC.

CDR3: CASSQDRAGGRNEQFF. Here the CDR3 DNA reads TGTGCCAGCAGCCAAGATCGAGCAGGGGGTCGGAATGAGCAGTTCTTC. The chain has TRBV4-2 and TRBJ2-1; 7 nucleotides match TRBD1. Looked up from germline, CDR1 is LGHNA and CDR2 is YNFKEQ. V shed 0 bases and J 7 bases; nucleotides not matched to a gene: 9. There are 16 residues in the CDR3.

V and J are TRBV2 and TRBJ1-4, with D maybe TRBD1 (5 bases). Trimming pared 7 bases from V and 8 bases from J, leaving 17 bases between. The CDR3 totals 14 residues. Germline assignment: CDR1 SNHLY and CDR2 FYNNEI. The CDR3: CASTKEQGWEKLFF. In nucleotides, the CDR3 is TGTGCCAGCACCAAGGAGCAGGGTTGGGAAAAACTGTTTTTT.